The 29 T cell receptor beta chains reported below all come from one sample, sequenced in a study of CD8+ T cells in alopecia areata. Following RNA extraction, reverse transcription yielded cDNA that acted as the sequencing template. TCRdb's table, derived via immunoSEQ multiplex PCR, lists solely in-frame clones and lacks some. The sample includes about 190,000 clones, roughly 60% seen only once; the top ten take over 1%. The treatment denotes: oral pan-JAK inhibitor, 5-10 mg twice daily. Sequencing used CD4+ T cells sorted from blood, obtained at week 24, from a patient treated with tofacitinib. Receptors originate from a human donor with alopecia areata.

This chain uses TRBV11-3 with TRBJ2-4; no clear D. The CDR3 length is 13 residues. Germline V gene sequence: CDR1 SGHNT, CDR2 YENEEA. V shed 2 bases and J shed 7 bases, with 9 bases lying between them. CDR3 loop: CASSLTVMNIQYF. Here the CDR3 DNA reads TGTGCCAGCAGCTTAACAGTTATGAACATTCAGTACTTC.

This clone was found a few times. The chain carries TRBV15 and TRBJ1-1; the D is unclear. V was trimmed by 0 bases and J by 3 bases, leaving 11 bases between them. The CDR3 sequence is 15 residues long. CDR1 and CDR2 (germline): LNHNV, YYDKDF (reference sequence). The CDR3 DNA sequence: TGTGCCACCAGCAGAGATTCTGCGGAGGACACTGAAGCTTTCTTT. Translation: CATSRDSAEDTEAFF.

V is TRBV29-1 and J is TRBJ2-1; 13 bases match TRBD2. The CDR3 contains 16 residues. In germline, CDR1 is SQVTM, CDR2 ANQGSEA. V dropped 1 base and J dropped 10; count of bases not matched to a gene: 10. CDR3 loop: CSVEATTSGGLWEQFF. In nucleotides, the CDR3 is TGCAGCGTTGAAGCGACGACTAGCGGGGGGCTTTGGGAGCAGTTCTTC.

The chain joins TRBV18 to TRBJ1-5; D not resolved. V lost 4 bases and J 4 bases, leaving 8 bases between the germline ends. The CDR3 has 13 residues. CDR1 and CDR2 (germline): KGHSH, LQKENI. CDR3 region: CASSQIRNQPQHF. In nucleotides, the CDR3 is TGTGCCAGCTCACAAATTCGGAATCAGCCCCAGCATTTT.

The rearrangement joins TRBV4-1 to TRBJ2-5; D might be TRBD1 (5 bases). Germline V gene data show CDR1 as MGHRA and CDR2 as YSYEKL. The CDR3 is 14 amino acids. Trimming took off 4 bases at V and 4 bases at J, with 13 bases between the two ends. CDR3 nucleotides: TGCGCCAGCAGCCCGCAGGATCAGGGAGAGACCCAGTACTTC. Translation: CASSPQDQGETQYF.

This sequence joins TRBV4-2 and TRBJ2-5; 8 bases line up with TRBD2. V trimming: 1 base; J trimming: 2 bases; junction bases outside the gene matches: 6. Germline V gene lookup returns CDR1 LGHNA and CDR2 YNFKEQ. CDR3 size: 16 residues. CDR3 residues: CASSQVIAGKQETQYF. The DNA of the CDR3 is TGTGCCAGCAGCCAAGTTATAGCGGGGAAACAAGAGACCCAGTACTTC.

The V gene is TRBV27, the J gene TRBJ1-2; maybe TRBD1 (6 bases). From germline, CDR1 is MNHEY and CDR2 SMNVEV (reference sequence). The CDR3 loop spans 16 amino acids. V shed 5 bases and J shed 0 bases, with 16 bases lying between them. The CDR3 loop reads CASSPSDRRANYGYTF. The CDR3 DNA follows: TGTGCCAGCAGTCCTTCCGACAGGCGAGCTAACTATGGCTACACCTTC.

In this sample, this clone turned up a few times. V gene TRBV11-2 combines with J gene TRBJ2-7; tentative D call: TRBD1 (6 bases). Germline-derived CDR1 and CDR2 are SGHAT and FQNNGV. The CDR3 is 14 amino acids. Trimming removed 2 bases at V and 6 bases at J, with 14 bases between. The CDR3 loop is CASSLTGTSSEQYF. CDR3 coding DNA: TGTGCCAGCAGCTTAACCGGGACATCTTCCGAGCAGTACTTC.

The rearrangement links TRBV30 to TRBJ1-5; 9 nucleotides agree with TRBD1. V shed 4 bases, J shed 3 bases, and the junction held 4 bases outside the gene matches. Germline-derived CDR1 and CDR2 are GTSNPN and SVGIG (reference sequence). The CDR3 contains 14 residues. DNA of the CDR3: TGTGCCTGGACCGGGACAGGGAACAATCAGCCCCAGCATTTT. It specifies CAWTGTGNNQPQHF.

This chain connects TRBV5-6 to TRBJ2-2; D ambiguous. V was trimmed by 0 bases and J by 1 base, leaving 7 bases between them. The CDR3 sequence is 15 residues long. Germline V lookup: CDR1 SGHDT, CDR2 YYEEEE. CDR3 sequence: CASSLGRLNTGELFF. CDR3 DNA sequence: TGTGCCAGCAGCTTGGGCAGACTGAACACCGGGGAGCTGTTTTTT. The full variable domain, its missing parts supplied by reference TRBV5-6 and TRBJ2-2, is DAGVTQSPTHLIKTRGQQVTLRCSPKSGHDTVSWYQQALGQGPQFIFQYYEEEERQRGNFPDRFSGHQFPNYSSELNVNALLLGDSALYLCASSLGRLNTGELFFGEGSRLTVL.

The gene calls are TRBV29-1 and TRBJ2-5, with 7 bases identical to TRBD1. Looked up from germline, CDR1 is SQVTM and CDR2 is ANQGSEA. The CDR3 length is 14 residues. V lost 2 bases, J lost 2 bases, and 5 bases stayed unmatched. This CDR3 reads CSVENIQGQETQYF. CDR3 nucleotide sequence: TGCAGCGTTGAAAACATACAGGGGCAAGAGACCCAGTACTTC. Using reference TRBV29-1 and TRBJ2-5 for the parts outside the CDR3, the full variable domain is SAVISQKPSRDICQRGTSLTIQCQVDSQVTMMFWYRQQPGQSLTLIATANQGSEATYESGFVIDKFPISRPNLTFSTLTVSNMSPEDSSIYLCSVENIQGQETQYFGPGTRLLVL.

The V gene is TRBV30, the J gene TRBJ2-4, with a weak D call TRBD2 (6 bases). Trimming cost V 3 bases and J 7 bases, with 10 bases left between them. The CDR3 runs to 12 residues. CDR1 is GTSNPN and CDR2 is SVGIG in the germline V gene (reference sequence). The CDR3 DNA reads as TGTGCCTGGAGCAGGGACTCTAACATTCAGTACTTC. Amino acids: CAWSRDSNIQYF.

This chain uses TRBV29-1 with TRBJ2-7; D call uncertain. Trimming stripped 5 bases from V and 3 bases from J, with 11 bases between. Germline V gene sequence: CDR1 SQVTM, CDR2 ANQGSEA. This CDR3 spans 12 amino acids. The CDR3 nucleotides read TGCAGCGTTCGTCCGTCTGACTACGAGCAGTACTTC. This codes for CSVRPSDYEQYF.

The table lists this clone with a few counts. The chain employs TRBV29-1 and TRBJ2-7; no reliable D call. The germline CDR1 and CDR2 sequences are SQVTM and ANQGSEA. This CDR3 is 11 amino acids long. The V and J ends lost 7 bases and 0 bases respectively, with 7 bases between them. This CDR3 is CSGTDSYEQYF. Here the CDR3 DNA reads TGCAGCGGCACAGACTCCTACGAGCAGTACTTC.

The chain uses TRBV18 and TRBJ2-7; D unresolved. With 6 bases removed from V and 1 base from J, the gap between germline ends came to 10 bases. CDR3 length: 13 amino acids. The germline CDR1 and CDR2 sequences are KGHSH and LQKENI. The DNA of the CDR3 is TGTGCCAGCTCGGGTGATGCTTCCTACGAGCAGTACTTC. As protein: CASSGDASYEQYF.

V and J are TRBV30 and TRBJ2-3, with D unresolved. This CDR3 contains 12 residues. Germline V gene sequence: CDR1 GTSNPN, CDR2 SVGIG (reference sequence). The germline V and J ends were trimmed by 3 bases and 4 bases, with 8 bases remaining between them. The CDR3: CAWSGISDTQYF. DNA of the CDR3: TGTGCCTGGAGCGGAATCTCAGATACGCAGTATTTT.

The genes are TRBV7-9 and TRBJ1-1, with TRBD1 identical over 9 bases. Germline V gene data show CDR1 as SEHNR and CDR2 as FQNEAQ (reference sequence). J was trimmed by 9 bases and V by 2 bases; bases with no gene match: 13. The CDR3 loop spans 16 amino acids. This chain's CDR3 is CASSLPRRMGQGKAFF. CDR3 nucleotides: TGTGCCAGCAGCTTACCCCGGCGGATGGGACAGGGAAAAGCTTTCTTT.

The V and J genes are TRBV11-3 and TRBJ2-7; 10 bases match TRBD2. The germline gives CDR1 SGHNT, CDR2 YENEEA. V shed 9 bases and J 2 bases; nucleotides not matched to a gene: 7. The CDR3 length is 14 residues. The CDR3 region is CASSQGLAAYEQYF. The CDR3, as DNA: TGTGCCAGTTCCCAAGGACTAGCGGCCTACGAGCAGTACTTC. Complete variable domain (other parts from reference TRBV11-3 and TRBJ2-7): EAGVVQSPRYKIIEKKQPVAFWCNPISGHNTLYWYLQNLGQGPELLIRYENEEAVDDSQLPKDRFSAERLKGVDSTLKIQPAELGDSAVYLCASSQGLAAYEQYFGPGTRLTVT.

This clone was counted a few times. CDR3 DNA: TGTGCCAGCTCAATTACAGGGGACACTGAAGCTTTCTTT. Protein product: CASSITGDTEAFF. This rearrangement joins TRBV18 to TRBJ1-1; 7 bases map to TRBD1. This CDR3 spans 13 amino acids. From germline, CDR1 is KGHSH and CDR2 LQKENI. V shed 5 bases, J shed 3 bases, and the junction held 3 bases outside the gene matches.

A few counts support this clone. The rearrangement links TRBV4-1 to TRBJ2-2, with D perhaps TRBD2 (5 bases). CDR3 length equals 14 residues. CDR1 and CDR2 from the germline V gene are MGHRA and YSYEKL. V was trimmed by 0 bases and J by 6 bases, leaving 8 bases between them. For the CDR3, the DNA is TGCGCCAGCAGCCAAGATCGCGGGTCCGGGGAGCTGTTTTTT. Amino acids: CASSQDRGSGELFF.

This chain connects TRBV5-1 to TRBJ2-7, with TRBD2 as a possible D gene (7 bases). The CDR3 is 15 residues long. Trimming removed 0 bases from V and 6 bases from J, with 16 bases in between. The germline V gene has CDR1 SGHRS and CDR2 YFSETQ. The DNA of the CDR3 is TGCGCCAGCAGCTTGGTGGGGGGGCCGGAGGGCGAGCAGTACTTC. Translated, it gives CASSLVGGPEGEQYF.

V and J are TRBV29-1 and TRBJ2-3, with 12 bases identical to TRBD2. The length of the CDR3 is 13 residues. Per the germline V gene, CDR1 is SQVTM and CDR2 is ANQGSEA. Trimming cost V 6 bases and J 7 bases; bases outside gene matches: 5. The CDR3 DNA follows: TGCAGCGTCGCACTAGCGGGGGGAAATACGCAGTATTTT. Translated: CSVALAGGNTQYF.

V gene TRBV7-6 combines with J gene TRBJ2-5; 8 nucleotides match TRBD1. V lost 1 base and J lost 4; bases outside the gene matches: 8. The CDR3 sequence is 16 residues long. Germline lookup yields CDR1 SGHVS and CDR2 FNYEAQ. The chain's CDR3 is CASSLGAQGAGETQYF. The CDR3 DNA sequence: TGTGCCAGCAGCTTAGGGGCCCAGGGGGCTGGAGAGACCCAGTACTTC.

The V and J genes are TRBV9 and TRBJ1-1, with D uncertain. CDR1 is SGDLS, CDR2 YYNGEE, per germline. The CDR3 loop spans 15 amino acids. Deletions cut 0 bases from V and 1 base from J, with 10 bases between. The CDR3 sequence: CASSVGFGENTEAFF. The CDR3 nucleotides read TGTGCCAGCAGCGTAGGCTTTGGGGAGAACACTGAAGCTTTCTTT. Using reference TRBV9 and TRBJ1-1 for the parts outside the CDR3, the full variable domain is DSGVTQTPKHLITATGQRVTLRCSPRSGDLSVYWYQQSLDQGLQFLIQYYNGEERAKGNILERFSAQQFPDLHSELNLSSLELGDSALYFCASSVGFGENTEAFFGQGTRLTVV.

CDR3 amino acids: CASSSTTFTDTQYF. DNA for the CDR3: TGTGCCAGCAGCTCAACCACCTTTACAGATACGCAGTATTTT. The chain carries TRBV11-1 and TRBJ2-3, with D uncertain. CDR1 and CDR2 from the germline V gene are SGHAT and FQDESV (reference sequence). Trimming cost V 4 bases and J 3 bases, with 11 bases left between them. The CDR3 contains 14 residues.

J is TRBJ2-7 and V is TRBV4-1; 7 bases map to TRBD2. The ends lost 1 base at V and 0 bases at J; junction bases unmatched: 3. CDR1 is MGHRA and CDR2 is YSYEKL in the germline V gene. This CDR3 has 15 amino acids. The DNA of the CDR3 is TGCGCCAGCAGCCAAGGGGGCGGGGGCTCCTACGAGCAGTACTTC. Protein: CASSQGGGGSYEQYF.

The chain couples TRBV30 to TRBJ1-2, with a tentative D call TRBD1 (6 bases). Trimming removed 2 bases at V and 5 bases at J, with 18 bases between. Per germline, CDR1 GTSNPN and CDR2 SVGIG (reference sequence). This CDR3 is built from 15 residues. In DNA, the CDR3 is TGTGCCTGGAGTTCTATGTGGGGGCATCTTTATGGCTACACCTTC. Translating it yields CAWSSMWGHLYGYTF.

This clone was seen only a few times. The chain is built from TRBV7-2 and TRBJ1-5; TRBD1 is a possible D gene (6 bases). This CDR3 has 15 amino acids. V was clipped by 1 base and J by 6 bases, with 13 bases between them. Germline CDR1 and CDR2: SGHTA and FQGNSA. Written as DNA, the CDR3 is TGTGCCAGCAGCTTAGAGTGGGGGGCCCGTCAGCCCCAGCATTTT. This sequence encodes CASSLEWGARQPQHF. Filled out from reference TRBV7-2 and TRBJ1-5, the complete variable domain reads GAGVSQSPSNKVTEKGKDVELRCDPISGHTALYWYRQSLGQGLEFLIYFQGNSAPDKSGLPSDRFSAERTGGSVSTLTIQRTQQEDSAVYLCASSLEWGARQPQHFGDGTRLSIL.

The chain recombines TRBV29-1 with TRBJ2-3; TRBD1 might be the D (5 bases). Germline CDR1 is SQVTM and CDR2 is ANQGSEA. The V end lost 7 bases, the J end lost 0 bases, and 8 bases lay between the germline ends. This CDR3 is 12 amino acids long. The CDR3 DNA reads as TGCAGCGGGGGCGCTAGCACAGATACGCAGTATTTT. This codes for CSGGASTDTQYF.